The 2 T cell receptor beta chains in this list originate from one sample, sequenced in a study of blood T cell repertoires in COVID-19 (dated by TCRdb to the early 2020s). Library preparation employed the immunoSEQ multiplex PCR assay. The table was pulled from immuneACCESS by TCRdb, which kept in-frame rearrangements only. Such tables lose some clones; where checked, under half of the loss comes from unresolved V genes, and the rest has no known cause. Recorded for this sample are about 260,000 clones; 80% to 90% of them occurred a single time. Of the sample, approximately 1.6% is held by the ten largest clones. Sequenced sample: peripheral blood. Receptor source: a woman in her 40s who had recovered from COVID-19.

The chain joins TRBV11-2 to TRBJ2-1; D might be TRBD2 (7 bases). The CDR3 is made up of 16 amino acids. The V end lost 1 base, the J end lost 4 bases, and 14 bases lay between the germline ends. CDR1 is SGHAT, CDR2 FQNNGV, per germline. This CDR3 is CASSLAGGPLYNEQFF. CDR3 nucleotides: TGTGCCAGCAGCTTAGCGGGGGGCCCCTTATACAATGAGCAGTTCTTC.

The V call is TRBV25-1, the J call TRBJ1-1; D perhaps matches TRBD1 (5 bases). The CDR3 totals 15 residues. Trimming took 11 bases from V and 0 from J, leaving 19 bases between them. CDR1 is MGHDK, CDR2 SYGVNS, per germline. CDR3 sequence: CAWNGGGNMNTEAFF. Written as DNA, the CDR3 is TGTGCCTGGAACGGCGGGGGAAACATGAACACTGAAGCTTTCTTT.